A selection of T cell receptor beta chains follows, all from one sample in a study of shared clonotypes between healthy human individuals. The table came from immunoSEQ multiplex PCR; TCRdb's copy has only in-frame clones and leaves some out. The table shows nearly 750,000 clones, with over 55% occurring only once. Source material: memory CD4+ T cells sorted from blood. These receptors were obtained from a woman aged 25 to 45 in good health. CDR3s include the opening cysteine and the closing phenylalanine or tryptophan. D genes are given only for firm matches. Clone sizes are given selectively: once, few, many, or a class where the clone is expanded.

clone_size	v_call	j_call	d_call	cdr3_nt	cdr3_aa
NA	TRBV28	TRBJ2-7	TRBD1	TGTGCCATCACCGGGACAGTGGGGTACGAGCAGTACTTC	CAITGTVGYEQYF
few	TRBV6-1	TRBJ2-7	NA	TGTGCCAGCAGTGAAAAGGGGTCCTACGAGCAGTACTTC	CASSEKGSYEQYF
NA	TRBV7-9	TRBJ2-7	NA	TGTGCCAGCAGCTTTAGTATGGGGACGCAATACGAGCAGTACTTC	CASSFSMGTQYEQYF
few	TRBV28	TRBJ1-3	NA	TGTGCCAGCACTGACTCCTCTGGAAACACCATATATTTT	CASTDSSGNTIYF
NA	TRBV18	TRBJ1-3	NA	TGTGCCAGCTCACCACGAGGTACGAGAAGCTCAGGAAACACCATATATTTT	CASSPRGTRSSGNTIYF
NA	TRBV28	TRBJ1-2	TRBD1	TGTGCCAGCAGTTCGGGACAGCCCCTCTATGGCTACACCTTC	CASSSGQPLYGYTF
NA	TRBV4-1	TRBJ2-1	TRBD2	TGCGCCAGCAGCCAAAATGCCGGGACTAGCGGGTACCAGGGGGGGTTCTTC	CASSQNAGTSGYQGGFF
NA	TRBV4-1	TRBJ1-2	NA	TGCGCCAGCAGCCAAGATGTTGAGTCAGTCTATGGCTACACCTTC	CASSQDVESVYGYTF
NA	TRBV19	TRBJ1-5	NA	TGTGCCAGTTGTTGGAGGCAAAATCAGCCCCAGCATTTT	CASCWRQNQPQHF
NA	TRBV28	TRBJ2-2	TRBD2	TGTGCCAGTCGGCGGACTAGCGGAAACACCGGGGAGCTGTTTTTT	CASRRTSGNTGELFF
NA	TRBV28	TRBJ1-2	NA	TGTGCCAGCCTTCCGGGTATGGGGGGCGGCAACTATGGCTACACCTTC	CASLPGMGGGNYGYTF
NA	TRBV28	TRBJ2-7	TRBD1	TGTGCCAGTCGGGACAGGGGACGAAGGAGCTCCTACGAGCAGTACTTC	CASRDRGRRSSYEQYF
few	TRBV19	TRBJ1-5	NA	TGTGCCAGTAGTATCATCCAGAGTCAGCCCCAGCATTTT	CASSIIQSQPQHF
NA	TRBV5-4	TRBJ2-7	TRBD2	TGTGCCAGCAGCTCCACTTCGACTAGCGGGAGTGACGAGCAGTACTTC	CASSSTSTSGSDEQYF
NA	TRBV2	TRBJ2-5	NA	TGTGCCAGCAAGGGGGAGGAGACCCAGTACTTC	CASKGEETQYF
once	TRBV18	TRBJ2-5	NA	TGTGCCAGCTCACGGTCCAGGGGGGAGGAGACCCAGTACTTC	CASSRSRGEETQYF
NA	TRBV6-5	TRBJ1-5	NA	TGTGCCAGCAGTTACTCGTCGGGGGGCGTTGGTCAGCCCCAGCATTTT	CASSYSSGGVGQPQHF
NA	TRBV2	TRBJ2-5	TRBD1	TGTGCCAGCAGAAGGGACAGGGGACCTCAAGAGACCCAGTACTTC	CASRRDRGPQETQYF
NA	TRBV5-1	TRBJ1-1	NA	TGCGCCAGCAGTCCTGGTGGGGCTGAAGCTTTCTTT	CASSPGGAEAFF
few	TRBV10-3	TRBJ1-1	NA	TGTGCCATCAGGGGACAGAACACTGAAGCTTTCTTT	CAIRGQNTEAFF
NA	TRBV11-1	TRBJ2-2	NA	TGTGCCAGCAGCTTCCAGGGAAACACCGGGGAGCTGTTTTTT	CASSFQGNTGELFF
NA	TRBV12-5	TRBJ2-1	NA	TGTGCTAGTGGTTTGTCGCAGGGGGCCCTAGCGGTCTACAATGAGCAGTTCTTC	CASGLSQGALAVYNEQFF
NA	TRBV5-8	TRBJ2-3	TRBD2	TGTGCCAGCAGCTTAGGACTAGGGCAAGATACGCAGTATTTT	CASSLGLGQDTQYF
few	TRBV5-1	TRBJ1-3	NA	TGCGCCAGCAGCTTGGGTCTGGGAAGCTCTGGAAACACCATATATTTT	CASSLGLGSSGNTIYF
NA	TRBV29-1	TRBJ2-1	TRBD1	TGCAGCTCGCTAGGGGACAGGGCCTACAATGAGCAGTTCTTC	CSSLGDRAYNEQFF
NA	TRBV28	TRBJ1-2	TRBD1	TGTGCCAGCGGTGGGACAGGGAGCCCCTATGGCTACACCTTC	CASGGTGSPYGYTF
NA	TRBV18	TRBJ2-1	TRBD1	TGTGCCAGCTCACCATTCCTGGGACAGGGTGCCAATGAGCAGTTCTTC	CASSPFLGQGANEQFF
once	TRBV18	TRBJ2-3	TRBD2	TGTGCCAGCTCACCGGGACTAGCGGGAGGAACAGATACGCAGTATTTT	CASSPGLAGGTDTQYF
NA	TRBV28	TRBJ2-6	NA	TGTGCCAGCACCATCTCTGGGGCCAACGTCCTGACTTTC	CASTISGANVLTF
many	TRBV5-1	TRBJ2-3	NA	TGCGCCAGCAGCTGGGGGGCGCGGACAGATACGCAGTATTTT	CASSWGARTDTQYF
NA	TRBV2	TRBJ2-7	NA	TGTGCCAGCAGAGGGACACCGAGCTCCTACGAGCAGTACTTC	CASRGTPSSYEQYF
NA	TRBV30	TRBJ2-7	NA	TGTGCCTGGAGTCCCGGGGCGACCTACGAGCAGTACTTC	CAWSPGATYEQYF
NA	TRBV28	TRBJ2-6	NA	TGTGCCAGCAGTTTTTCTGGGGCCAACGTCCTGACTTTC	CASSFSGANVLTF
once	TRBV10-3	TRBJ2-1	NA	TGTGCCATCAGTGAGGGGAGCTCCTACAATGAGCAGTTCTTC	CAISEGSSYNEQFF
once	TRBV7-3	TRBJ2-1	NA	TGTGCCAGCAGCGCCCAGGCGGAGTTCAATGAGCAGTTCTTC	CASSAQAEFNEQFF
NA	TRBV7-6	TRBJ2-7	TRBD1	TGTGCCAGCAGCTTTGGACAGGGCGAGCAGTACTTC	CASSFGQGEQYF
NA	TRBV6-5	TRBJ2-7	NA	TGTGCCAGCAGGGGAGCGGAGAGCTCCTACGAGCAGTACTTC	CASRGAESSYEQYF
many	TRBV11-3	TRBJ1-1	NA	TGTGCCAGCAGCCCCCGAGTGAACACTGAAGCTTTCTTT	CASSPRVNTEAFF
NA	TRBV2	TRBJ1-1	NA	TGTGCCAGCAGTGACTGGGTTCAGAACACTGAAGCTTTCTTT	CASSDWVQNTEAFF
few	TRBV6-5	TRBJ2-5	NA	TGTGCCAGCAGCCCTGGGAGGGGGGGTCGGACCCAGTACTTC	CASSPGRGGRTQYF
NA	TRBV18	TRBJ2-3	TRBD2	TGTGCCAGCTCACCCGCCAGCGGGAGTGGCACAGATACGCAGTATTTT	CASSPASGSGTDTQYF
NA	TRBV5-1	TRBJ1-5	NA	TGCGCCAGCAGCCAAGATGGGGGTTTCGGCAATCAGCCCCAGCATTTT	CASSQDGGFGNQPQHF
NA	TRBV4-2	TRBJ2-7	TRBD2	TGTGCCAGCAGCCAAGACCCCCTAGCGGGAGAGTCCTACGAGCAGTACTTC	CASSQDPLAGESYEQYF
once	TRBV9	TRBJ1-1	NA	TGTGCCAGCAGCGTAGATCGGTCTGAAGCTTTCTTT	CASSVDRSEAFF
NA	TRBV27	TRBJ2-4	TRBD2	TGTGCCAGCCGGGGGGGAAGAAAGCAGTACTTC	CASRGGRKQYF
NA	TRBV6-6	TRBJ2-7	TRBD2	TGTGCCAGCGTAGCGGGGATGGGTTGGTTCGAGCAGTACTTC	CASVAGMGWFEQYF
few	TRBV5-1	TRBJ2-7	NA	TGCGCCAGCAGCTTGCCTCCACAGGGAGGGTCGTACGAGCAGTACTTC	CASSLPPQGGSYEQYF
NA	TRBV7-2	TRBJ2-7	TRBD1	TGTGCCAGCAGCTTAGGTCATGTCAGGGGGCCAGGGGAGCAGTACTTC	CASSLGHVRGPGEQYF